This TCR beta chain was profiled in a study of cytomegalovirus exposure and HLA in healthy donors. 13 Jbeta primers and 60 Vbeta primers were used for the PCR. TCRdb keeps only in-frame clones here, not all; method: immunoSEQ multiplex PCR. This sample has around 150,000 clones, with roughly three quarters found just once. V lost 0 bases to trimming and J lost 4 bases; unmatched junction nucleotides: 10. CDR3 length equals 17 residues. Germline loops: CDR1 SGHAT, CDR2 FQNNGV. The chain has TRBV11-2 and TRBJ2-3; TRBD2 aligns across 7 bases. The source of this sequence is a man aged 18 to 30 in good health and CMV-seropositive. Sequenced material: PBMCs. DNA of the CDR3: TGTGCCAGCAGCTTAGATCCCCAGCGGGGTAGATCAGATACGCAGTATTTT. Its protein is CASSLDPQRGRSDTQYF.